Presented here are 11 T cell receptor beta chains from one specimen sequenced in a study of OX40 agonist ivuxolimab in advanced cancers. Library preparation was by the immunoSEQ multiplex PCR assay. TCRdb re-hosts the immuneACCESS table, in-frame sequences only. Its copies lack some clones; in the studies checked, an unresolved V gene accounts for under half of them, and the cause for the rest is not known. Within this sample are over 50,000 clones, with about nine tenths of them counted one time only. The top ten hold just under 25% of the sample. The sample here was CD4+ or CD8+ T cells sorted from blood, taken in a trial of the OX40 agonist ivuxolimab. Source of these receptors: an adult with an advanced solid tumor such as melanoma, head and neck, liver or kidney cancer.

The chain has TRBV7-8 and TRBJ2-3; tentatively, D is TRBD2 (6 bases). Germline assignment: CDR1 SGHVS and CDR2 FQNEAQ. This CDR3 contains 15 residues. V lost 0 bases to trimming and J lost 2 bases, with 9 bases between them. This CDR3 is CASSLAGGNTDTQYF. The CDR3 DNA reads TGTGCCAGCAGCTTAGCGGGAGGTAACACAGATACGCAGTATTTT.

The rearrangement links TRBV27 to TRBJ2-7; D perhaps matches TRBD2 (7 bases). This CDR3 is 14 amino acids long. Looked up from germline, CDR1 is MNHEY and CDR2 is SMNVEV (reference sequence). V lost 3 bases and J 4 bases, leaving 13 bases between the germline ends. This CDR3 reads CASSFRGGGYEQYF. The CDR3 bases are TGTGCCAGCAGTTTTAGGGGGGGCGGATACGAGCAGTACTTC.

The CDR3 loop reads CASSNSGERGEQYF. The DNA of the CDR3 is TGTGCCAGCAGCAACAGCGGGGAAAGGGGCGAGCAGTACTTC. This chain joins TRBV13 and TRBJ2-7; 7 bases are a match to TRBD2. With V trimmed by 5 bases and J by 6 bases, 10 bases remained unmatched. This CDR3 spans 14 amino acids. Germline V lookup: CDR1 PRHDT, CDR2 FYEKMQ (reference sequence).

The V gene is TRBV15, the J gene TRBJ1-5; TRBD1 might be the D (5 bases). Trimming pared 0 bases from V and 7 bases from J, leaving 13 bases between. CDR1 is LNHNV, CDR2 YYDKDF, per germline (reference sequence). The CDR3 is 15 amino acids. Written as DNA, the CDR3 is TGTGCCACCAGCAGAGATCTTCTGGAGGGGCAGCCCCAGCATTTT. Its protein product is CATSRDLLEGQPQHF.

The gene calls are TRBV7-9 and TRBJ2-3; TRBD2 matches 14 bases. Germline V gene lookup returns CDR1 SEHNR and CDR2 FQNEAQ (reference sequence). Trimming removed 5 bases from V and 6 bases from J; junction bases left unmatched: 4. CDR3 length equals 15 residues. The CDR3 bases are TGTGCCAGCAGCACCGGGACTAGCGGGAGTGATACGCAGTATTTT. Its protein product is CASSTGTSGSDTQYF.

The rearrangement links TRBV27 to TRBJ2-1, with D possibly matching TRBD2 (5 bases). This CDR3 has 15 amino acids. The V end lost 6 bases, the J end lost 0 bases, and 12 bases lay between the germline ends. The germline V gene has CDR1 MNHEY and CDR2 SMNVEV (reference sequence). CDR3 sequence reads: CASSYSGSSYNEQFF. The DNA of the CDR3 is TGTGCCAGCAGCTACAGCGGAAGCTCCTACAATGAGCAGTTCTTC.

V is TRBV7-6 and J is TRBJ1-2; D gene unclear. Germline CDR1 SGHVS, CDR2 FNYEAQ. This CDR3 is built from 13 residues. Trimming stripped 1 base from V and 6 bases from J, with 9 bases between. The CDR3 spells CASSLVTPDGYTF. In DNA form, the CDR3 reads TGTGCCAGCAGCTTAGTAACACCGGATGGCTACACCTTC.

The chain joins TRBV4-1 to TRBJ1-4; D remains ambiguous. Germline loops: CDR1 MGHRA, CDR2 YSYEKL. The CDR3 sequence is 15 residues long. V gave up 2 bases and J gave up 8 bases, with 15 bases separating them. CDR3 DNA: TGCGCCAGCAGCCAATCGGAGGGTTCGGGGGAAAAACTGTTTTTT. This translates into CASSQSEGSGEKLFF.

V is TRBV5-1 and J is TRBJ1-1, with no clear D. Trimming removed 3 bases from V and 0 bases from J, with 6 bases in between. The CDR3 extends over 13 amino acids. Germline CDR1 and CDR2: SGHRS and YFSETQ. The CDR3: CASSSVVNTEAFF. The DNA of the CDR3 is TGCGCCAGCAGCTCTGTCGTGAACACTGAAGCTTTCTTT.

The chain recombines TRBV6-5 with TRBJ1-1; a weak D match, TRBD1 (5 bases). CDR3 length equals 16 residues. V was pared by 2 bases and J by 3 bases, with 16 bases between. Looked up from germline, CDR1 is MNHEY and CDR2 is SVGAGI. CDR3 loop: CASSYAPGAGDTEAFF. The DNA for the CDR3 is TGTGCCAGCAGTTACGCCCCCGGGGCCGGTGACACTGAAGCTTTCTTT.

The CDR3 coding sequence is TGTGCCAGCAGCTTAGCGGCAGGGGGTCCGCACACTGAAGCTTTCTTT. This translates into CASSLAAGGPHTEAFF. The chain recombines TRBV7-6 with TRBJ1-1, with 7 positions matching TRBD1. The CDR3 sequence is 16 residues long. In germline, CDR1 is SGHVS, CDR2 FNYEAQ. Trimming removed 0 bases from V and 3 bases from J; junction bases left unmatched: 7.